Listed here is a single T cell receptor beta chain. This CDR3 has 13 amino acids. V lost 2 bases to trimming and J lost 6 bases, with 10 bases between them. Germline lookup yields CDR1 MNHNY and CDR2 SVGAGI (reference sequence). This entry belongs to a study of shared clonotypes between healthy human individuals. Data came from immunoSEQ multiplex PCR; TCRdb stores just in-frame clones and leaves some out. The data contain roughly 2 million clones, about 94% of them singletons. This rearrangement joins TRBV6-6 to TRBJ1-1, with D possibly matching TRBD1 (6 bases). The sequence came from a man younger than 35 in good health. Sample: naive CD4+ T cells sorted from blood. Subset in this sample: CD45RA+ positively selected. This CDR3 is CASSYLAGAEAFF. DNA for the CDR3: TGTGCCAGCAGTTACCTGGCAGGGGCTGAAGCTTTCTTT.